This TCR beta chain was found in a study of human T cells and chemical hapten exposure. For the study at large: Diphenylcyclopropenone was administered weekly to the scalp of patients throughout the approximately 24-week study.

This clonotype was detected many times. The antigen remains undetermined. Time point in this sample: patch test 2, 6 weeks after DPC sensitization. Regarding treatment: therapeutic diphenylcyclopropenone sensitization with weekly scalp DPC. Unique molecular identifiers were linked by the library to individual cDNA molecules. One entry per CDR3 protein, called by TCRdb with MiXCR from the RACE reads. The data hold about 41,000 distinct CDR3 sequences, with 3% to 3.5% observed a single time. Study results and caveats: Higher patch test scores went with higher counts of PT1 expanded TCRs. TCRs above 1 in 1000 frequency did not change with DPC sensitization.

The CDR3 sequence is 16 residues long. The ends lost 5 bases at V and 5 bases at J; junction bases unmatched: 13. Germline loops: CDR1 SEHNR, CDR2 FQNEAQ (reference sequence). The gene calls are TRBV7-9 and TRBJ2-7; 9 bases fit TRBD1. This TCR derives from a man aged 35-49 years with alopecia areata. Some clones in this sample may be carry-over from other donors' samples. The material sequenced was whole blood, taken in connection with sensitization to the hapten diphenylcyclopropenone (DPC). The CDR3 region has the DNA TGTGCCAGCAGCCCCACCCCCGGGACAGGGCGCCACGAGCAGTACTTC. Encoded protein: CASSPTPGTGRHEQYF.